Reported below is one TCR beta chain. Only in-frame clones appear in the TCRdb table, and some are missing; sequencing was by immunoSEQ multiplex PCR. The sample includes 250,000 to 300,000 clones, approximately 86% of them seen just once. The record originates from a study of blood T cell repertoires in COVID-19. This TCR derives from a woman between 70 and 85 years old with COVID-19, enrolled during active disease. The sequenced sample was peripheral blood.

CDR3 in amino acids: CASSYSGGRTEAFF. The CDR3 region has the DNA TGTGCCAGCAGTTACTCGGGAGGGAGAACTGAAGCTTTCTTT. The V gene is TRBV6-2 or TRBV6-3, the J gene TRBJ1-1; unclear D gene. The CDR3 sequence is 14 residues long. Trimming cost V 0 bases and J 5 bases, with 10 bases left between them. In germline, CDR1 is MNHEY, CDR2 SVGEGT.